The clone carrying this T cell receptor (beta chain) is termed medium-sized. TCRdb keeps only in-frame clones here, not all; method: immunoSEQ multiplex PCR. The sample contains about 15,000 clones, around two fifths of which appear only once. The data originate from a study of graft-versus-host responses after intestinal transplantation. In the study overall: The whole recipient group had anti-thymocyte globulin induction followed by tacrolimus and steroids for 2 to 3 years.

The germline V gene encodes CDR1 MGHRA and CDR2 YSYEKL. This CDR3 comprises 16 residues. Trimming removed 0 bases from V and 2 bases from J, with 10 bases in between. Irradiated stimulators labeled with violet dye, approximately 200,000 in number, were plated with approximately 200,000 CFSE-labeled responders. The gene calls are TRBV4-1 and TRBJ2-2, with TRBD2 as a possible D gene (6 bases). The sequenced sample was alloreactive CD8+ T cells from a mixed lymphocyte reaction culture, obtained before intestinal transplant. Subset here: CFSE-low proliferating T cells sorted from roughly six-day pre-transplant mixed lymphocyte reaction (GvH or HvG direction). The receptor was isolated from a human patient who received an intestinal transplant. CDR3 sequence: CASSQEWTINTGELFF. The CDR3 bases are TGCGCCAGCAGCCAAGAATGGACTATTAACACCGGGGAGCTGTTTTTT.